The present T cell receptor beta chain was sequenced within a study of cytomegalovirus exposure and HLA in healthy donors (dated 2017 in TCRdb). Study-wide context: An earlier analysis of roughly 500 of the donors reported about 250 Gb of sequence data and 117 million unique TCR beta sequences from 150 million to 200 million T cells. An early release that covered more than 550 HLA-typed donors contained about 300 gigabases of sequencing data and tens of millions of unique TCR sequences. Among the roughly 400 genotyped donors, around 81% belonged to the genetic ancestry cluster associated with self-reported Caucasian donors. The study was designed to test whether signatures of past pathogen exposure could be identified by cataloging public T cell receptors. The study used immunosequencing to profile the T cell repertoires of hundreds of subjects and linked those repertoires to cytomegalovirus serostatus. In addition to the first cohort of approximately 650 subjects, a separate validation cohort of under 150 different subjects was used. The study combined high-throughput TCR immunosequencing, statistical association of individual TCRs with disease status, and machine learning to predict cytomegalovirus infection status. In a later analysis, previously published TCR beta repertoires from more than 500 donors were re-analyzed and high-resolution HLA genotyping was added so that TCR occurrence patterns could be studied. The later analysis used no new phenotypic data to find candidate immune exposures, relying instead on TCR beta sequences and their occurrence across donors. In an earlier analysis of roughly 540 of the donors, high-throughput TCR beta sequencing was used to judge whether each TCR beta V gene segment behaved as functional or pseudogenic. Alongside the repertoire data, information on donor age, sex, ethnicity and CMV serostatus was compiled. A later genetic analysis took genome-wide SNP genotypes for about 65% of the 666 donors and used that subset as a discovery cohort. Every repertoire in the discovery cohort had been generated on one and the same sequencing platform. HLA typing included class I and class II loci at four-digit resolution. Typing coverage varied by locus: roughly 629-640 donors for A, B, C, DRB1 and DQB1; more than 500 for DQA1; over 600 for DPA1; around 450 for DPB1. A handful of DR-DQ haplotypes were handled as single units for association and clustering because linkage in the cohort was strong. Among about 370 genotyped donors of the cohort, an average of around 250,000 unique TCR beta nucleotide sequences was sequenced per donor, of which 15% to 20% were non-productive. Overall study outcomes, separate from this receptor: A total of fewer than 200 TCR beta chains were listed by the study as associated with cytomegalovirus. Cytomegalovirus status was reported to be diagnosed by the classifier with high specificity and sensitivity in both the original and validation cohorts. In this cohort, only TCR beta chains were sequenced, and detectable features were limited by the absence of alpha or paired-chain data. In a later analysis, 15,000 to 20,000 TCR beta sequences were associated with specific HLA alleles at a false discovery rate of 0.05. In a later analysis, TCR association rates were found to vary across HLA loci, with the most associated TCRs seen for DRB1 alleles and the fewest for HLA-C alleles. In vitro tests confirmed that a few of the cytomegalovirus-associated TCR beta chains recognize cytomegalovirus antigens. In an earlier analysis of several hundred of the donors, most TCR beta V segments were observed in productive rearrangements about 90% or about 30% of the time, broadly matching IMGT annotations. The authors suggested that the approach could potentially be generalized to other disease states and immunological phenotypes. Correlated functional status among segregating V segments might be attributable to linkage disequilibrium, but an unknown experimental factor could not be ruled out. A further reported finding was that TCR beta sequences accurately predicted the HLA-A and HLA-B alleles for most subjects in the first cohort. Most CMV-associated TCR beta chains appeared to be HLA-restricted in a later analysis, and the HLA associations seemed to be driven largely by CMV exposure. Presence/absence analyses assumed roughly uniform sequencing depth across donors, an assumption that may not hold. For the cohort, immune exposure information was limited to CMV serostatus. Because counts were too low, seventeen rarely observed V segments, including chromosome 9 orphons, were excluded from the earlier analysis of under 650 of the donors. An association between a missense DCLRE1C variant and V-gene and J-gene trimming of TCR beta chains was found in a later genetic analysis and replicated in an independent cohort. A cluster of highly shared sequence variants was judged likely to be a technical artifact of the sequencing pipeline. Across donors, most TCR sequences were observed very rarely, whereas some public TCRs were present in many individuals. Because HLA typing was unavailable for some donors at each locus, only the typed subset was used in association tests. In a later analysis, HLA-associated TCR beta chains showed more clonal expansion and lower generation probabilities than non-associated chains that were equally common. Compared with the roughly 670-donor mean, donors in an Asian-associated ancestry cluster had fewer N-insertions in productive TCRs, according to a later genetic analysis. The 87-base-pair reads could not distinguish some IMGT-functional V segments, including TRBV6-2 and TRBV6-3, so those segments were excluded. Several of the top co-occurrence clusters appeared to be linked to parvovirus B19, influenza, CMV and Epstein-Barr virus, according to a later analysis. When HLA alleles, especially DR and DQ, strongly co-occurred, attributing TCR associations to individual alleles was difficult.

The method was the immunoSEQ multiplex PCR assay. For the multiplex PCR, a mixture combining 60 forward primers for TCR Vbeta segments and 13 reverse primers for TCR Jbeta segments was used. Amplification of the CDR3 region of rearranged TCR beta genes was performed with a multiplex PCR assay on genomic DNA. The Illumina HiSeq System was used to sequence the amplified TCR beta libraries as 87-base-pair reads. On the study's bioinformatics: A later analysis counted approximately 74 million unique TCR beta chains across the roughly 700 repertoires, and approximately 11 million of these chains were shared by at least two donors. Raw reads were error-corrected and collapsed into unique sequences by a nearest-neighbor algorithm in which closely related sequences were merged to remove PCR and sequencing errors. V, D and J gene segments were assigned by aligning CDR3 sequences to IMGT reference sequences. For a sequence to be retained, at least a six-nucleotide match to both a V gene segment and a J gene segment was required. A rearrangement was called productive if the CDR3 had no stop codons and remained in frame with V and J, and every other rearrangement was called non-productive. CDR3 was defined by IMGT convention, running from the second conserved V-encoded cysteine to the conserved J-encoded phenylalanine. In an earlier analysis of 550 to 650 of the donors, sequences lacking an unambiguous match to a single V gene segment were excluded. In an earlier analysis of around 590 of the donors, a V segment was called functional when productive rearrangements were above 56.7%, and segregating when the standard deviation between donors exceeded 5%. A statistical classification framework was developed to diagnose cytomegalovirus status using the catalog of TCR beta chain sequences. V and J gene assignment, in a later analysis, came from comparing TCR nucleotide sequences with IMGT/GENE-DB human TR gene sequences. A later analysis assigned CDR3 sequences and most-parsimonious VDJ recombination scenarios with the TCRdist pipeline. In a later analysis, each TCR beta chain was defined by its CDR3 amino acid sequence together with its V-gene family, and reads lacking a unique V-gene family were excluded. A later analysis removed roughly 590 highly shared, low-generation-probability nucleotide sequences to deal with suspected cross-contamination and a sequencing artifact. A later analysis calculated a clonal expansion index for each public chain from normalized within-repertoire ranks of inferred template counts. In a later analysis, generation probabilities were computed using a VDJ recombination model fitted to out-of-frame rearrangements, and the results were checked against IGoR. In a later analysis, TCR-TCR, TCR-HLA and TCR-CMV co-occurrence was scored with hypergeometric tests, and a repertoire-size bias correction was applied to TCR pairs. False discovery rates were estimated in a later analysis by permuting HLA or CMV assignments 20 times. In a later analysis, co-occurring TCRs were grouped with DBSCAN, and TCRdist sequence similarity was added when clustering was performed within HLA-allele-positive subsets. Co-occurrence clustering excluded repertoires with fewer than 30,000 or more than 120,000 public chains, plus five with anomalous nucleotide sharing. In TCRdb, the immuneACCESS table is reduced to in-frame sequences with V and J assigned. These tables do not hold every clone; where another copy was compared, an unresolved V gene accounts for under half, and the others remain unexplained. The DNA gave D and trimming, while V, J and clone size come from that table. The sample has about 85,000 clones on record, approximately 65% of them singletons. The ten largest account for approximately 2.1% of the sample.

The cohort comprised around 690 healthy bone marrow donors. At the time of sampling, all cohort members were nominally healthy, though unrecorded immune exposures were likely present. The donor tested CMV seronegative and was one of the 352 seronegative cohort members. Every donor gave a peripheral blood sample, and the peripheral blood mononuclear cells from that sample were used for TCR beta sequencing. The Qiagen DNeasy Blood Extraction Kit was used to extract genomic DNA from the blood cell samples. Points on this clone: This clone's antigen is unknown. There are no base qualities to consult, and no much larger clone falls within one base.

The CDR3 measures 14 amino acids from cysteine to phenylalanine. The kept DNA is CDR3 alone, 42 bases in frame from the first base. The germline V gene (reference sequence) gives CDR1 as GTSNPN and CDR2 as SVGIG. Germline trimming: 5 bases from V, 0 bases from J; junction bases outside gene matches: 2. The source material was PBMCs. This TCR came from a man aged 25 to 40 in good health and CMV-seronegative. The chain employs TRBV30 and TRBJ1-3; the junction holds 9 bases that match TRBD1. The bases read TGTGCCTGGGACAGGGGGAGCTCTGGAAACACCATATATTTT. Translated, it gives CAWDRGSSGNTIYF.